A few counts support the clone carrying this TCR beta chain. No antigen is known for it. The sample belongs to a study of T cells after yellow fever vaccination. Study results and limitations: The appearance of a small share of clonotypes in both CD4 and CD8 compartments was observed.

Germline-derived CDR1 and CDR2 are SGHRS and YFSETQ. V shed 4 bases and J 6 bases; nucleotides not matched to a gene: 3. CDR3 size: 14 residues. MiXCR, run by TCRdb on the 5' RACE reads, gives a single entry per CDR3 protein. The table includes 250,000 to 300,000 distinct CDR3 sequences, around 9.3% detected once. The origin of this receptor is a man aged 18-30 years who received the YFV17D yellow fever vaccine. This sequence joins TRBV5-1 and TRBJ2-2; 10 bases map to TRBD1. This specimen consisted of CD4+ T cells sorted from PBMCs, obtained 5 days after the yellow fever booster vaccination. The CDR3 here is CASSRGQGPGELFF. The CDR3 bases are TGCGCCAGCAGCCGGGGACAGGGGCCCGGGGAGCTGTTTTTT.